The 9 T cell receptor beta chains in this list originate from one sample, sequenced in a study of shared clonotypes between healthy human individuals. Measured with immunoSEQ multiplex PCR; TCRdb has only the in-frame clones, and not every one. The data show more than 550,000 clones, about two thirds seen once. Sequencing input: memory CD4+ T cells sorted from blood. Indicated subset: CD45RA-negative fraction. The receptors shown here come from a woman aged 25 to 39 in good health.

This clone appeared a few times. The V call is TRBV6-5, the J call TRBJ2-1; 9 bases fit TRBD2. This CDR3 comprises 15 residues. The V gene's germline CDR1 is MNHEY and CDR2 SVGAGI. J lost 4 bases, V lost 1 base, and 2 bases had no gene match. The CDR3 DNA reads as TGTGCCAGCAGTTACTGGCTAGCGGGATACAATGAGCAGTTCTTC. It translates to CASSYWLAGYNEQFF.

With respect to this clone: At one end, the junction sequence differs from germline, possibly due to a read error. V gene TRBV11-1 combines with J gene TRBJ2-1, with a possible D match to TRBD1 (5 bases). From germline, CDR1 is SGHAT and CDR2 FQDESV (reference sequence). The CDR3 has 15 residues. CDR3 in amino acids: CASSLGSGSYNKQFF. CDR3 sequence (DNA): TGTGCCAGCAGCTTAGGTTCAGGGTCCTACAATAAGCAGTTCTTC. The whole variable domain, remainder taken from reference TRBV11-1 and TRBJ2-1, is EAEVAQSPRYKITEKSQAVAFWCDPISGHATLYWYRQILGQGPELLVQFQDESVVDDSQLPKDRFSAERLKGVDSTLKIQPAELGDSAMYLCASSLGSGSYNKQFFGPGTRLTVL.

This CDR3 reads CASIGQVNQPQHF. The CDR3 DNA sequence: TGTGCCAGCATCGGACAGGTCAATCAGCCCCAGCATTTT. The chain employs TRBV2 and TRBJ1-5, with 7 bases lining up with TRBD1. The V gene's germline CDR1 is SNHLY and CDR2 FYNNEI. The trim removed 7 bases at V and 3 bases at J, leaving 3 bases unmatched. This CDR3 is built from 13 residues.

The rearrangement uses TRBV13 and TRBJ1-6; TRBD1 is a possible D gene (5 bases). The CDR3 has 15 residues. Germline V gene lookup returns CDR1 PRHDT and CDR2 FYEKMQ (reference sequence). V was cut by 0 bases and J by 10 bases, with 13 bases left in between. This chain's CDR3 is CASSLGRGLQSPLHF. The CDR3 bases are TGTGCCAGCAGCTTAGGTCGGGGCTTACAGTCACCCCTCCACTTT.

The chain employs TRBV19 and TRBJ2-5; 10 bases map to TRBD1. Germline-derived CDR1 and CDR2 are LNHDA and SQIVND (reference sequence). The CDR3 loop spans 19 amino acids. J was trimmed by 2 bases and V by 9 bases; bases with no gene match: 21. Here the CDR3 reads CASSAPGQGTLRSQETQYF. CDR3 coding DNA: TGTGCCAGCTCCGCACCGGGACAGGGGACCCTCCGTTCGCAAGAGACCCAGTACTTC.

This clone occurred a few times. The chain joins TRBV5-1 to TRBJ2-5; either TRBD1 or TRBD2 may supply D (6 bases each). This CDR3 contains 13 residues. Trimming left V 5 bases short and J 0 bases short, with 8 bases between. CDR1 is SGHRS and CDR2 is YFSETQ in the germline V gene. CDR3 residues: CASRRGDQETQYF. In DNA, the CDR3 is TGCGCCAGCAGGAGGGGGGACCAAGAGACCCAGTACTTC.

The chain is built from TRBV7-8 and TRBJ2-2; 7 bases are shared with TRBD2. This CDR3 is 15 amino acids long. CDR1 is SGHVS, CDR2 FQNEAQ, per germline. With 6 bases clipped from V and 2 bases from J, the junction kept 6 bases outside the gene matches. The CDR3 spells CASRLARVNTGELFF. In DNA form, the CDR3 reads TGTGCCAGCAGACTAGCGAGAGTCAACACCGGGGAGCTGTTTTTT.

This clone showed up just once. The chain employs TRBV21-1 and TRBJ1-1. TRBV21-1 is deemed a pseudogene. The CDR3 is 17 amino acids. CDR3 amino acids: CASSKATLEDFYTEAFF. The CDR3 DNA is TGTGCCAGCAGCAAAGCCACCTTAGAGGACTTTTACACTGAAGCTTTCTTT.

The V and J genes are TRBV28 and TRBJ2-3; 11 bases agree with TRBD2. The CDR3 has 18 residues. V was clipped by 2 bases and J by 2 bases; unmatched bases: 9. Germline assignment: CDR1 MDHEN and CDR2 SYDVKM. The CDR3 sequence is CASSLRTSGSRHTDTQYF. CDR3 nucleotide sequence: TGTGCCAGCAGTTTAAGGACTAGCGGGTCTCGACACACAGATACGCAGTATTTT.